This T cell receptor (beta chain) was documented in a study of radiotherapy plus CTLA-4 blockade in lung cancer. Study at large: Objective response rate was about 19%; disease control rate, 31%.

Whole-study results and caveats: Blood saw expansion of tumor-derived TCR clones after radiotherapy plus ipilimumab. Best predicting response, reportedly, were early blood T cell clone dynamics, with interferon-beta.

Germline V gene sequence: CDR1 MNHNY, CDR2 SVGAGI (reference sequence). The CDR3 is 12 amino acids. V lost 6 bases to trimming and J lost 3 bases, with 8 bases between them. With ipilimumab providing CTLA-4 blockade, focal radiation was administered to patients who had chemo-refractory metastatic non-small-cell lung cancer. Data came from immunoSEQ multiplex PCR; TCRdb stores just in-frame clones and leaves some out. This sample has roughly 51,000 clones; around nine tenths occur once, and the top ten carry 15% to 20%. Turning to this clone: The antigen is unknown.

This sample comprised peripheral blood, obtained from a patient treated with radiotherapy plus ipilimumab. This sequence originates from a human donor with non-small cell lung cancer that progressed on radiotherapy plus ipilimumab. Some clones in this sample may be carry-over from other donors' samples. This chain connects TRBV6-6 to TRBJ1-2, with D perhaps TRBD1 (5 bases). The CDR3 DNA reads TGTGCCAGCAGCCTACAGGACTATGGCTACACCTTC. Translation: CASSLQDYGYTF.